Each of the 28 T cell receptor beta chains below was sequenced from the same sample in a study of response to subunit inactivated influenza vaccine. MiXCR, applied by TCRdb to the RT-PCR reads, yields one record per CDR3 protein. The sample comprises a few hundred thousand distinct CDR3 sequences, 11% of which are singletons, and 8% to 13% rests with the top ten. These data were likewise used in another study, on T cells expressing NK-cell markers. From that second work: With UMIs, 5'RACE template switching was used to make TCR beta cDNA.

The sample was PBMCs from blood, taken on the day of vaccination. The receptor source for this set is a man aged 50 to 59 who received an inactivated influenza vaccine.

This clonotype was counted many times. The rearrangement joins TRBV29-1 to TRBJ2-5, with D maybe TRBD1 (6 bases). The CDR3 is 13 residues long. The germline V and J ends were trimmed by 7 bases and 5 bases, with 17 bases remaining between them. Looked up from germline, CDR1 is SQVTM and CDR2 is ANQGSEA. CDR3 coding DNA: TGCAGCGCATTCCTCGGGACAAGGGAGACCCAGTACTTC. As protein: CSAFLGTRETQYF.

J is TRBJ2-1 and V is TRBV6-5; D gene ambiguous. Germline assignment: CDR1 MNHEY and CDR2 SVGAGI. The CDR3 consists of 13 residues. V lost 0 bases to trimming and J lost 3 bases, with 3 bases between them. This CDR3 is CASSYSNYNEQFF. CDR3 coding DNA: TGTGCCAGCAGTTACTCCAACTACAATGAGCAGTTCTTC.

This clonotype was counted many times. The V and J genes are TRBV25-1 and TRBJ2-3, with a possible D match to TRBD2 (6 bases). The germline V gene encodes CDR1 MGHDK and CDR2 SYGVNS. The CDR3 loop spans 17 amino acids. Trimming pared 1 base from V and 0 bases from J, leaving 14 bases between. This CDR3 is CASSEWGGRISTDTQYF. CDR3 coding DNA: TGTGCCAGCAGTGAATGGGGAGGACGAATTAGCACAGATACGCAGTATTTT.

The sample holds a few counts of this clonotype. V usage is TRBV7-9 and J usage is TRBJ2-7, with D tentatively TRBD2 (7 bases). V was pared by 5 bases and J by 5 bases, with 13 bases between. The length of the CDR3 is 13 residues. The germline V gene has CDR1 SEHNR and CDR2 FQNEAQ (reference sequence). DNA for the CDR3: TGTGCCAGCAGCGAGGGGGGGGATCACGAGCAGTACTTC. Amino acids: CASSEGGDHEQYF.

This clonotype was seen a few times. V and J are TRBV30 and TRBJ2-7; 10 bases align to TRBD1. Germline V lookup: CDR1 GTSNPN, CDR2 SVGIG (reference sequence). The trim removed 0 bases at V and 2 bases at J, leaving 4 bases unmatched. The CDR3 is 15 amino acids. The CDR3 coding sequence is TGTGCCTGGAGTGTATTTGGGACAGGGGCCTACGAGCAGTACTTC. It encodes CAWSVFGTGAYEQYF.

This clonotype occurred a few times. The chain recombines TRBV6-5 with TRBJ2-1, with TRBD2 matching over 7 bases. Losses at the gene ends were 2 bases for V and 6 bases for J; bases not matched to a gene: 10. The CDR3 loop spans 16 amino acids. From germline, CDR1 is MNHEY and CDR2 SVGAGI. The CDR3 DNA sequence: TGTGCCAGCAGTTACGATGGCGGGAGCGGGGCCAATGAGCAGTTCTTC. Its protein product is CASSYDGGSGANEQFF.

This clonotype was seen more than once but under ten times. This chain links TRBV6-1 with TRBJ2-2; D remains unclear. The V gene lost 7 bases and the J gene lost 1 base, with 10 bases spanning the gap. There are 14 residues in the CDR3. Germline V gives CDR1 MNHNS, CDR2 SASEGT. CDR3 region: CASKTDWNTGELFF. For the CDR3, the DNA is TGTGCCAGCAAGACCGACTGGAACACCGGGGAGCTGTTTTTT.

The rearrangement uses TRBV7-3 and TRBJ2-1; 12 nucleotides agree with TRBD1. Looked up from germline, CDR1 is SGHTA and CDR2 is FQGTGA. V was clipped by 5 bases and J by 8 bases; unmatched bases: 7. This CDR3 is built from 15 residues. CDR3 coding DNA: TGTGCCAGCAGCCAGCCGGGACAGGGGGCCGATGAGCAGTTCTTC. Amino acid sequence: CASSQPGQGADEQFF.

The V call is TRBV24-1, the J call TRBJ2-1; TRBD2 matches at 9 bases. Germline V gene data show CDR1 as KGHDR and CDR2 as SFDVKD. J was trimmed by 5 bases and V by 5 bases; bases with no gene match: 3. This CDR3 spans 14 amino acids. As DNA, the CDR3 is TGTGCCACCAGTGCTAGCGGGGTCCACAATGAGCAGTTCTTC. Its protein product is CATSASGVHNEQFF.

This clonotype was detected only a few times. CDR3 amino acids: CASSAVQGTQYF. CDR3 nucleotide sequence: TGTGCCAGCAGCGCAGTACAGGGGACCCAGTACTTC. This sequence joins TRBV2 and TRBJ2-5; weak D call: TRBD1 (6 bases). The CDR3 spans 12 residues. Per the germline V gene, CDR1 is SNHLY and CDR2 is FYNNEI. The V end lost 6 bases, the J end lost 7 bases, and 12 bases lay between the germline ends.

This clonotype has only a few counts. This chain joins TRBV7-9 and TRBJ2-7; 8 bases align to TRBD2. Germline values: CDR1 SEHNR, CDR2 FQNEAQ (reference sequence). There are 17 residues in the CDR3. V shed 1 base and J 1 base; nucleotides not matched to a gene: 9. The CDR3 here is CASSLELADILSYEQYF. The CDR3 nucleotides are TGTGCCAGCAGCTTAGAACTAGCGGATATACTTTCCTACGAGCAGTACTTC.

This clonotype was observed a handful of times. V is TRBV20-1 and J is TRBJ2-7; the D gene is possibly TRBD1 (6 bases). Deletions cut 3 bases from V and 0 bases from J, with 24 bases between. CDR1 and CDR2 from the germline V gene are DFQATT and SNEGSKA (reference sequence). The CDR3 loop spans 18 amino acids. The CDR3 DNA is TGCAGTGCTAGTCAAGCAGGGGTCGAACGTGTGGGCTCCTACGAGCAGTACTTC. Protein: CSASQAGVERVGSYEQYF.

Notes on this clonotype: Since a much larger clone is just one base distant, this may be a read error. This chain connects TRBV20-1 to TRBJ2-7; no clear D. The CDR3 covers 13 residues. Germline loops: CDR1 DFQATT, CDR2 SNEGSKA (reference sequence). V lost 2 bases and J lost 7, with 15 bases in between. Here the CDR3 DNA reads TGCAGTGCTAGACCCTACCCCACCCGGGAGCAGTACTTC. It translates to CSARPYPTREQYF.

The genes are TRBV5-4 and TRBJ1-1; D might be TRBD1 (6 bases). V gave up 3 bases and J gave up 1 base, with 16 bases separating them. Germline V gene lookup returns CDR1 SGHNT and CDR2 YYREEE (reference sequence). This CDR3 is built from 16 residues. The CDR3, as DNA: TGTGCCAGCAGCTCTCATAGAGGAGGGGGGAACACTGAAGCTTTCTTT. This gives the protein CASSSHRGGGNTEAFF.

As for this clonotype: This may stem from a read error, because a much larger clone lies one nucleotide away. The chain couples TRBV11-1 to TRBJ2-1; 12 positions agree with TRBD2. This CDR3 has 18 amino acids. Germline V lookup: CDR1 SGHAT, CDR2 FQDESV (reference sequence). With 6 bases clipped from V and 2 bases from J, the junction kept 11 bases outside the gene matches. The CDR3 is CASRATSGRKLTYNEQFF. For the CDR3, the DNA is TGTGCCAGCAGGGCGACTAGCGGGAGAAAATTGACCTACAATGAGCAGTTCTTC. Supplemented by reference TRBV11-1 and TRBJ2-1, the full variable domain reads EAEVAQSPRYKITEKSQAVAFWCDPISGHATLYWYRQILGQGPELLVQFQDESVVDDSQLPKDRFSAERLKGVDSTLKIQPAELGDSAMYLCASRATSGRKLTYNEQFFGPGTRLTVL.

V usage is TRBV4-2 and J usage is TRBJ2-5; D may correspond to TRBD1 or TRBD2 (6 bases each). The V end was cut by 1 base, the J end by 5 bases, with 14 bases between. Germline V CDR1 and CDR2: LGHNA, YNFKEQ. The CDR3 is 15 amino acids. The CDR3 nucleotides are TGTGCCAGCAGCCAAGGGAGGGGGTATGACGAGACCCAGTACTTC. Translating it yields CASSQGRGYDETQYF.

This clonotype was counted only a few times. The chain carries TRBV7-6 and TRBJ1-2, with 8 bases identical to TRBD1. Germline V CDR1 and CDR2: SGHVS, FNYEAQ. There are 17 residues in the CDR3. J was trimmed by 4 bases and V by 0 bases; bases with no gene match: 10. The CDR3 reads CASSLALQGARGYGYTF. CDR3 DNA: TGTGCCAGCAGCTTAGCGCTTCAGGGGGCGAGGGGCTATGGCTACACCTTC.

The chain uses TRBV5-1 and TRBJ2-5; 11 bases line up with TRBD2. Per the germline V gene, CDR1 is SGHRS and CDR2 is YFSETQ. This CDR3 has 16 amino acids. J was trimmed by 1 base and V by 4 bases; bases with no gene match: 6. CDR3 in DNA: TGCGCCAGCAGCGCTGGGACTAGCGGCGCCCAAGAGACCCAGTACTTC. Encoded protein: CASSAGTSGAQETQYF.

The chain has TRBV28 and TRBJ2-7, with 9 bases aligning to TRBD2. The CDR3 is 14 residues long. Germline V gene sequence: CDR1 MDHEN, CDR2 SYDVKM. Unmatched junction bases numbered 5, after V lost 6 bases and J lost 2 bases. The CDR3 coding sequence is TGTGCCAGCAGACGACTAGCGGAACCCTACGAGCAGTACTTC. Translated: CASRRLAEPYEQYF. Supplemented by reference TRBV28 and TRBJ2-7, the full variable domain reads DVKVTQSSRYLVKRTGEKVFLECVQDMDHENMFWYRQDPGLGLRLIYFSYDVKMKEKGDIPEGYSVSREKKERFSLILESASTNQTSMYLCASRRLAEPYEQYFGPGTRLTVT.

This clonotype was counted many times. This chain connects TRBV11-2 to TRBJ2-1, with a possible D match to TRBD2 (5 bases). The germline V and J ends were trimmed by 5 bases and 0 bases, with 11 bases remaining between them. The CDR3 sequence is 15 residues long. Per the germline V gene, CDR1 is SGHAT and CDR2 is FQNNGV. The CDR3 region has the DNA TGTGCCAGCAGCCAGAGGGTAGGCTCCTACAATGAGCAGTTCTTC. Its translation is CASSQRVGSYNEQFF.

The gene calls are TRBV5-1 and TRBJ2-2; 7 positions match TRBD1. The CDR3 sequence is 15 residues long. Trimming removed 0 bases from V and 7 bases from J; junction bases left unmatched: 6. CDR1 and CDR2 from the germline V gene are SGHRS and YFSETQ. CDR3 sequence: CASSLGQGGGGELFF. The CDR3 bases are TGCGCCAGCAGCTTGGGACAGGGCGGTGGCGGGGAGCTGTTTTTT. Variable domain in full (rest from reference TRBV5-1 and TRBJ2-2): KAGVTQTPRYLIKTRGQQVTLSCSPISGHRSVSWYQQTPGQGLQFLFEYFSETQRNKGNFPGRFSGRQFSNSRSEMNVSTLELGDSALYLCASSLGQGGGGELFFGEGSRLTVL.

This clonotype was detected only a few times. The V and J genes are TRBV9 and TRBJ1-2; the D gene is possibly TRBD1 (5 bases). The V gene's germline CDR1 is SGDLS and CDR2 YYNGEE. Trimming removed 4 bases from V and 8 bases from J, with 12 bases in between. The CDR3 is 12 amino acids. The CDR3 reads CASSPSGDGYTF. The CDR3 DNA reads as TGTGCCAGCAGCCCCTCGGGGGACGGCTACACCTTC. The variable domain in full, completed from reference TRBV9 and TRBJ1-2, reads DSGVTQTPKHLITATGQRVTLRCSPRSGDLSVYWYQQSLDQGLQFLIQYYNGEERAKGNILERFSAQQFPDLHSELNLSSLELGDSALYFCASSPSGDGYTFGSGTRLTVV.

This clonotype showed up just a few times. The gene calls are TRBV12-3 or TRBV12-4 and TRBJ2-1; D might be TRBD2 (6 bases). V was cut by 1 base and J by 12 bases, with 16 bases left in between. This CDR3 has 14 amino acids. The CDR3 reads CASSLELAGMVQFF. The CDR3 coding sequence is TGTGCCAGCAGTTTAGAGCTCGCGGGAATGGTGCAGTTCTTC.

This clonotype was seen a few times. The chain is built from TRBV20-1 and TRBJ2-1, with D perhaps TRBD1 or TRBD2 (6 bases each). The CDR3 extends over 17 amino acids. V dropped 1 base and J dropped 3 bases, with 19 bases sitting between them. Germline V gene data show CDR1 as DFQATT and CDR2 as SNEGSKA (reference sequence). CDR3 region: CSARGFGGGSYYNEQFF. CDR3 sequence (DNA): TGCAGTGCTAGAGGGTTCGGGGGCGGGTCGTACTACAATGAGCAGTTCTTC.

This clonotype was seen a handful of times. V and J are TRBV7-2 and TRBJ2-3, with TRBD2 identical over 9 bases. Germline loops: CDR1 SGHTA, CDR2 FQGNSA. The CDR3 extends over 16 amino acids. The junction had 3 bases not matched to a gene; V was cut back by 0 bases and J by 2 bases. Written as DNA, the CDR3 is TGTGCCAGCAGCTTAGCCCCGGGACTAGCCACAGATACGCAGTATTTT. This codes for CASSLAPGLATDTQYF.

This clonotype showed up many times. The chain employs TRBV20-1 and TRBJ2-5; perhaps TRBD1 as D (5 bases). V shed 3 bases and J shed 2 bases, with 10 bases lying between them. The germline gives CDR1 DFQATT, CDR2 SNEGSKA (reference sequence). This CDR3 spans 13 amino acids. The CDR3 coding sequence is TGCAGTGCTAGTTGGGGCGGACAAGAGACCCAGTACTTC. Its translation: CSASWGGQETQYF.

This clonotype has a count of ten or more. The V and J genes are TRBV12-3 or TRBV12-4 and TRBJ2-5; the D gene is possibly TRBD2 (6 bases). The V end lost 5 bases, the J end lost 2 bases, and 15 bases lay between the germline ends. This CDR3 contains 15 residues. As DNA, the CDR3 is TGTGCCAGCAGTCCTCATGGGGGGATACAAGAGACCCAGTACTTC. Protein: CASSPHGGIQETQYF.

This clonotype has just a few counts. The CDR3 sequence is CASSQAPGPSYEQYF. The DNA of the CDR3 is TGTGCCAGCAGCCAAGCCCCGGGACCTTCCTACGAGCAGTACTTC. This chain links TRBV3-1 with TRBJ2-7; D tentatively fits TRBD1 or TRBD2 (5 bases each). V gave up 1 base and J gave up 1 base, with 11 bases separating them. Germline CDR1 is LGHDT and CDR2 is YNNKEL (reference sequence). The CDR3 spans 15 residues.